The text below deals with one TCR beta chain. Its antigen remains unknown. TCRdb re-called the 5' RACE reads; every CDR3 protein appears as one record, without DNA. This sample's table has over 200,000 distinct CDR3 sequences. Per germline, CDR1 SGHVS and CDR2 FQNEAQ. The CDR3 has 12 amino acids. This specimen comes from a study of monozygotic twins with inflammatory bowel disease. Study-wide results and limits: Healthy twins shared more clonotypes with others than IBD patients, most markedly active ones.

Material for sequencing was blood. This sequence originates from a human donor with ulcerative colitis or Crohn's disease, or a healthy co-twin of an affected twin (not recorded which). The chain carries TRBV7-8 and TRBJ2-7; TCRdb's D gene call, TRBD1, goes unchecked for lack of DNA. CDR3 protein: CASSQDRAEQYF. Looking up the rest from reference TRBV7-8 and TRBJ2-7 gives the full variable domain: GAGVSQSPRYKVAKRGQDVALRCDPISGHVSLFWYQQALGQGPEFLTYFQNEAQLDKSGLPSDRFFAERPEGSVSTLKIQRTQQEDSAVYLCASSQDRAEQYFGPGTRLTVT.